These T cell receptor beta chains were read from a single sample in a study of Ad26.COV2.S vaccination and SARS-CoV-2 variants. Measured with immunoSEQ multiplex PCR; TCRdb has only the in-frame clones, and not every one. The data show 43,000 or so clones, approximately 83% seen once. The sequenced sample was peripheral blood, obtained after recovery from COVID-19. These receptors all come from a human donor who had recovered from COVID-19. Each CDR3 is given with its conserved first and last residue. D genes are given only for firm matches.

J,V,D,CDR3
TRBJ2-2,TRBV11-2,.,CASSRDGGTGELFF
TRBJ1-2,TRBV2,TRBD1,CASSLGQGGGYTF
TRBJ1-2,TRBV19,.,CASSIGGSYGYTF
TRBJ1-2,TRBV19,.,CASSWGDLGYTF
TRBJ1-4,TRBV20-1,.,CSASNNEKLFF
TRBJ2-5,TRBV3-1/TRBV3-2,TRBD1,CASSQGTAQETQYF
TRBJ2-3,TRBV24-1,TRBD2,CATSDPSRAGEADTQYF
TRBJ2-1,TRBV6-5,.,CALQRQGSYNEQFF
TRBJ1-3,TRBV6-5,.,CASSRDFKAGNTIYF
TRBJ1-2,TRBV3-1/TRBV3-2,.,CASTPFQRSNYGYTF
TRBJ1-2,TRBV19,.,CASRTLSYGYTF
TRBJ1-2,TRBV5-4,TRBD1,CASSSGQGGYGYTF
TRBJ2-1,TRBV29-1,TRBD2,CSDAMAGGPHNEQFF
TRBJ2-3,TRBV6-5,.,CASSLSGTPNTDTQYF
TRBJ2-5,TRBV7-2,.,CASSSREGGGETQYF
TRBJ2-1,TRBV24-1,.,CATSGDHSYNEQFF
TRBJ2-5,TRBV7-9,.,CASSLAGQGETQYF
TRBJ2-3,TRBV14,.,CASSQVVLLGDTQYF
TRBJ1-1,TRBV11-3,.,CAGSQRGSTEAFF
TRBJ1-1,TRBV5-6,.,CASSLGPERATEAFF
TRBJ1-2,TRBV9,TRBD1,CASSERTGEAYGYTF
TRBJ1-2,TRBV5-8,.,CASSFNGHGYTF
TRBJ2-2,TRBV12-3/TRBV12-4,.,CASSNRAGELFF
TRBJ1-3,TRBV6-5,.,CASRDQEPGNTIYF
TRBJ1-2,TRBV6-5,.,CASSLDRSYGYTF
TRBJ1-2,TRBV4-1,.,CASSANYGYTF
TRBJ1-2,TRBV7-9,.,CASSREEVGYTF
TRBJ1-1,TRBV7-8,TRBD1,CASSADRANTEAFF
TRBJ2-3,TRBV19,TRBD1,CASSPHVGQGGTDTQYF